This T cell receptor beta chain was identified in a study of OX40 agonist ivuxolimab in advanced cancers. Points from the study as a whole: Researchers did not establish what antigens the expanded peripheral T cells target. Clonal expansion by week 6 occurred in CD4+ and CD8+ blood T cells (at 0.1 to 3.0 mg/kg). Averaged across samples, CD8+ T cells carried more expanded clones than CD4+ did.

The method was immunoSEQ multiplex PCR; TCRdb's version includes in-frame clones alone and lacks a portion of them. The table records about 32,000 clones, 75% to 95% of them present only once. Patients who had autoimmune disease history or got systemic immunosuppression were left out. The CDR3 sequence is 12 residues long. V lost 2 bases and J 1 base, leaving 2 bases between the germline ends. The germline V gene encodes CDR1 MNHEY and CDR2 SVGAGI. Regarding this clone: Its antigen is as yet unknown.

The source is an adult with an advanced solid tumor such as melanoma, head and neck, liver or kidney cancer. The source was CD4+ or CD8+ T cells sorted from blood, collected in a trial of the OX40 agonist ivuxolimab. The J gene is TRBJ1-1, the V gene TRBV6-5; D not certain. In DNA form, the CDR3 reads TGTGCCAGCAGTTACCCGAACACTGAAGCTTTCTTT. Protein: CASSYPNTEAFF.